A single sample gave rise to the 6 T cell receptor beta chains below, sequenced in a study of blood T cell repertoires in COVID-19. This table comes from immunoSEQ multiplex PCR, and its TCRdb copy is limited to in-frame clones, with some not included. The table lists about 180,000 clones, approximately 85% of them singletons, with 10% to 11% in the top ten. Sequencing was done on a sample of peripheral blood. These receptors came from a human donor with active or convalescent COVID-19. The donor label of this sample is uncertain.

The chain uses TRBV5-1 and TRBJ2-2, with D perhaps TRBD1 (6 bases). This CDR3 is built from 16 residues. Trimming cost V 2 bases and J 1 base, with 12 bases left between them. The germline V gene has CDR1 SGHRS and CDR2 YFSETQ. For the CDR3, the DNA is TGCGCCAGCAGCTTTAACCCGGGACAGAACACCGGGGAGCTGTTTTTT. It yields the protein CASSFNPGQNTGELFF.

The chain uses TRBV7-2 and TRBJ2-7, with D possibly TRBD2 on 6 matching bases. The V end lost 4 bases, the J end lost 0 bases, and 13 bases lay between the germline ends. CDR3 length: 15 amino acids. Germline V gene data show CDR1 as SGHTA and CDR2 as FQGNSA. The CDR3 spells CASSSRDRSSYEQYF. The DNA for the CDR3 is TGTGCCAGCAGCTCGCGGGACCGAAGCTCCTACGAGCAGTACTTC.

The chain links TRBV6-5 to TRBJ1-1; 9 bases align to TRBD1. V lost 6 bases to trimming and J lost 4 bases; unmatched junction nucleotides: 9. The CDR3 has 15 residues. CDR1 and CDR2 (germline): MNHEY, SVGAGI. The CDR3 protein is CASSIQGARGTEAFF. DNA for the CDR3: TGTGCCAGCAGCATACAGGGGGCGCGCGGCACTGAAGCTTTCTTT.

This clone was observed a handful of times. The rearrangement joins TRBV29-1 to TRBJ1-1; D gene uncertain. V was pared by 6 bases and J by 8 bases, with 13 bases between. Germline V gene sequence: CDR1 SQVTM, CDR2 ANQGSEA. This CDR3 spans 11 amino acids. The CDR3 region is CSVSRVGEAFF. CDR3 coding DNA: TGCAGCGTCAGTCGGGTAGGAGAAGCTTTCTTT.

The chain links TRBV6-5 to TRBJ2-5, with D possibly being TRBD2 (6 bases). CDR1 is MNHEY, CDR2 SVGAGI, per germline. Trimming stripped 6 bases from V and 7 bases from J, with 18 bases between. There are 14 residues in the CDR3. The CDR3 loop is CASRGGTTGGTQYF. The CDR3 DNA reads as TGTGCCAGCAGGGGCGGGACGACCGGTGGGACCCAGTACTTC.

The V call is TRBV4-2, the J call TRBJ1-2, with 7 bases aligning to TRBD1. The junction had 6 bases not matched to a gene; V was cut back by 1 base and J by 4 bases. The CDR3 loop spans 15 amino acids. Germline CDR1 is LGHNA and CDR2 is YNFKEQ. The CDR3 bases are TGTGCCAGCAGCCAAGGCCGGCAGGGGGGCTATGGCTACACCTTC. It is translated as CASSQGRQGGYGYTF.